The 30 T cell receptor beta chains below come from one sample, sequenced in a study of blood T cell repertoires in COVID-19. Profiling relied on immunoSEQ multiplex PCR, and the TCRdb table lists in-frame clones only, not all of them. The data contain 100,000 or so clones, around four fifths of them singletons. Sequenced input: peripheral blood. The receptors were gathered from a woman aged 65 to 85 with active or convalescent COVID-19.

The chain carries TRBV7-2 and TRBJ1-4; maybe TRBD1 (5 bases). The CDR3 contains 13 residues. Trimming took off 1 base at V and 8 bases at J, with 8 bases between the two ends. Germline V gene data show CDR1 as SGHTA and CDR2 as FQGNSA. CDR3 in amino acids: CASSLGGREKLFF. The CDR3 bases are TGTGCCAGCAGCTTAGGGGGCAGAGAAAAACTGTTTTTT.

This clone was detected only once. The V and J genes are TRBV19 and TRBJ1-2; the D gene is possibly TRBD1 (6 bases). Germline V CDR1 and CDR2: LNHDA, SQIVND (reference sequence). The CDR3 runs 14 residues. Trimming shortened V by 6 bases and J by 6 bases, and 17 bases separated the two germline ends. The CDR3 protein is CASRGTTRVDGYTF. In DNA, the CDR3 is TGTGCCAGTAGGGGGACAACACGGGTAGATGGCTACACCTTC.

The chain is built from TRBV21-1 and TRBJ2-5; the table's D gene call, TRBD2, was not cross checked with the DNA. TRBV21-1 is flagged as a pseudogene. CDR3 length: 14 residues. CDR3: CASSKVGEQETQYF. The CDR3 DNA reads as TGTGCCAGCAGCAAAGTCGGGGAGCAAGAGACCCAGTACTTC.

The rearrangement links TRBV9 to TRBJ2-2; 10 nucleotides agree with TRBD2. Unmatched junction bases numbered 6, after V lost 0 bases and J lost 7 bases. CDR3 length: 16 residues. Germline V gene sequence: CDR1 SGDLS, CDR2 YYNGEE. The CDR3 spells CASSVEAGGLIGELFF. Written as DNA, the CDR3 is TGTGCCAGCAGCGTAGAAGCGGGGGGGCTAATCGGGGAGCTGTTTTTT.

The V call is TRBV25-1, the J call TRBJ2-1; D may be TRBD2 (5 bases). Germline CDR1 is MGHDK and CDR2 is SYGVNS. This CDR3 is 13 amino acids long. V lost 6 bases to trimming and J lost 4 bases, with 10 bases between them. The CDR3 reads CASSRGFYNEQFF. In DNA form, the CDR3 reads TGTGCCAGCAGCCGAGGGTTTTACAATGAGCAGTTCTTC.

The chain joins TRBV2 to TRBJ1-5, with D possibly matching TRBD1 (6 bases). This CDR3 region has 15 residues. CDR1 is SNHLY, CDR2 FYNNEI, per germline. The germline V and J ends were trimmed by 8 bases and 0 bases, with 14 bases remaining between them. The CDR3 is CASGKDSNSNQPQHF. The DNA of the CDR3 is TGTGCCAGCGGAAAGGACAGTAATAGCAATCAGCCCCAGCATTTT. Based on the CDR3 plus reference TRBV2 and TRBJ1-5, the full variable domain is EPEVTQTPSHQVTQMGQEVILRCVPISNHLYFYWYRQILGQKVEFLVSFYNNEISEKSEIFDDQFSVERPDGSNFTLKIRSTKLEDSAMYFCASGKDSNSNQPQHFGDGTRLSIL.

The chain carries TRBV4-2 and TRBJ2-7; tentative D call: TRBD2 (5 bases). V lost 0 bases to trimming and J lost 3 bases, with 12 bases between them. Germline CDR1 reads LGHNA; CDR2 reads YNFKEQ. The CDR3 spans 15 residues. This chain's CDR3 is CASSQEGADDYEQYF. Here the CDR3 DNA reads TGTGCCAGCAGCCAAGAAGGAGCGGACGACTACGAGCAGTACTTC.

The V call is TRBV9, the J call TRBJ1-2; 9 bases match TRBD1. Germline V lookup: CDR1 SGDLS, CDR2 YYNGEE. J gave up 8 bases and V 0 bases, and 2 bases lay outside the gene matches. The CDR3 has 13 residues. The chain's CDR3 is CASSVDRGRGYTF. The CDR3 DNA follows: TGTGCCAGCAGCGTAGACAGGGGGCGAGGCTACACCTTC. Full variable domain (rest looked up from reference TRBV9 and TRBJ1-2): DSGVTQTPKHLITATGQRVTLRCSPRSGDLSVYWYQQSLDQGLQFLIQYYNGEERAKGNILERFSAQQFPDLHSELNLSSLELGDSALYFCASSVDRGRGYTFGSGTRLTVV.

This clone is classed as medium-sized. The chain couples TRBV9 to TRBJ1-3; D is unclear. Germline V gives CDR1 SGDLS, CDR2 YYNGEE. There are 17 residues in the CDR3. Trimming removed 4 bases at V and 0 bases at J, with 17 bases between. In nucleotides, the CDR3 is TGTGCCAGCAGCCCGGGAGGCAGATTCCTCTCTGGAAACACCATATATTTT. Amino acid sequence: CASSPGGRFLSGNTIYF.

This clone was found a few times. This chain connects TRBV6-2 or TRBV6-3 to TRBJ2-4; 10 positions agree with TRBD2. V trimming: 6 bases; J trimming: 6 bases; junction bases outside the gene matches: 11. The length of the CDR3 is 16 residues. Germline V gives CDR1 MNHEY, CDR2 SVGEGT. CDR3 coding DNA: TGTGCCAGCAGCCAAGGGGCCCTAGCGGGGGCAAACATTCAGTACTTC. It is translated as CASSQGALAGANIQYF.

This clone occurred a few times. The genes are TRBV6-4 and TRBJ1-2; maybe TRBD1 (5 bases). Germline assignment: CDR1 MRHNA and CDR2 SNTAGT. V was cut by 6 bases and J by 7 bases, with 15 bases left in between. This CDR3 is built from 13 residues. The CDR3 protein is CASRREGSGGYTF. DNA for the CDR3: TGTGCCAGCAGGAGGGAGGGGTCTGGTGGCTACACCTTC.

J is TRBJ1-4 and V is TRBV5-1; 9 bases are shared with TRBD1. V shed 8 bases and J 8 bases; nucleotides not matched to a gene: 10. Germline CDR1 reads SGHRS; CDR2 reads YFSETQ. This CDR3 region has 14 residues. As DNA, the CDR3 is TGCGCCAGTGCCCTAGACAGGGGGAGCGAAAAACTGTTTTTT. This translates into CASALDRGSEKLFF. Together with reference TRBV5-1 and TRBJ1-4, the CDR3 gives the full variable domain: KAGVTQTPRYLIKTRGQQVTLSCSPISGHRSVSWYQQTPGQGLQFLFEYFSETQRNKGNFPGRFSGRQFSNSRSEMNVSTLELGDSALYLCASALDRGSEKLFFGSGTQLSVL.

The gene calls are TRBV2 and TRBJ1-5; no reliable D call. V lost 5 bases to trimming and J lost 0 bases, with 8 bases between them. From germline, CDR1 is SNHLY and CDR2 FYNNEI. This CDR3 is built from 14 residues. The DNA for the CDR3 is TGTGCCAGCAGTCGGGTAGATAGCAATCAGCCCCAGCATTTT. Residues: CASSRVDSNQPQHF. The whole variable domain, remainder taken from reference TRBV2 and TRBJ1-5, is EPEVTQTPSHQVTQMGQEVILRCVPISNHLYFYWYRQILGQKVEFLVSFYNNEISEKSEIFDDQFSVERPDGSNFTLKIRSTKLEDSAMYFCASSRVDSNQPQHFGDGTRLSIL.

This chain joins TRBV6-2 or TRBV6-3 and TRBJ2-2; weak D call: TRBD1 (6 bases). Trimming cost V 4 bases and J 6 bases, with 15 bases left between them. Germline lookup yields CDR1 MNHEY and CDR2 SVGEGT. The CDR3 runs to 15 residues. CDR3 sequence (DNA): TGTGCCAGCAGTTGGCGAGTGGGGGCTCCCGGGGAGCTGTTTTTT. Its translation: CASSWRVGAPGELFF.

The CDR3 protein is CASSSGVWKDEQYF. CDR3 nucleotide sequence: TGCGCCAGCAGCTCAGGGGTTTGGAAAGACGAGCAGTACTTC. The J gene is TRBJ2-7, the V gene TRBV5-1, with D possibly being TRBD1 (6 bases). Germline CDR1 and CDR2: SGHRS and YFSETQ. The CDR3 spans 14 residues. V lost 3 bases to trimming and J lost 5 bases, with 15 bases between them.

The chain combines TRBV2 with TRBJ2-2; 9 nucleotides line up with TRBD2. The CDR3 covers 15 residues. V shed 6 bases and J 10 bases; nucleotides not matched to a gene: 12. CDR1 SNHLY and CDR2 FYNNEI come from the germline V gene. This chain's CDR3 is CASRGNSGGRQELFF. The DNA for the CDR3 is TGTGCCAGCAGGGGAAATAGCGGGGGCCGCCAGGAGCTGTTTTTT.

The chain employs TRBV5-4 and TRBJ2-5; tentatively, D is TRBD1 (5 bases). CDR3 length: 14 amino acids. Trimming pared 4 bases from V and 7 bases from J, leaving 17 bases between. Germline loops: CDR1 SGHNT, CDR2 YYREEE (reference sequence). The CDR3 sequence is CASSRTQAAGTQYF. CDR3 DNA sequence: TGTGCCAGCAGCAGGACACAGGCGGCAGGGACCCAGTACTTC.

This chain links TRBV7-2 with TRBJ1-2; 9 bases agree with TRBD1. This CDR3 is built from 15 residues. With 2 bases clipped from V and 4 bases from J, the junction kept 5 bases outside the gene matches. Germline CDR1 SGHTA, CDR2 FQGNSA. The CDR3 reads CASSLQAGQGYGYTF. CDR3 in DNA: TGTGCCAGCAGCTTACAAGCGGGACAGGGCTATGGCTACACCTTC.

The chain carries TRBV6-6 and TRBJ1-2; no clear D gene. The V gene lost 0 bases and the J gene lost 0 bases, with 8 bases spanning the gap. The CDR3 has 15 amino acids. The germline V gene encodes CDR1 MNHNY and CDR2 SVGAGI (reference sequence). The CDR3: CASSYSSRANYGYTF. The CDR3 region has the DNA TGTGCCAGCAGTTACTCGAGTAGAGCTAACTATGGCTACACCTTC.

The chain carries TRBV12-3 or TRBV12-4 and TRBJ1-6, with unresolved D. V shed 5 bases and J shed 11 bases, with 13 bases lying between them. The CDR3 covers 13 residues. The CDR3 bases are TGTGCCAGCAGTCTTGATGCGGGGACACCCCTCCACTTT. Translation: CASSLDAGTPLHF.

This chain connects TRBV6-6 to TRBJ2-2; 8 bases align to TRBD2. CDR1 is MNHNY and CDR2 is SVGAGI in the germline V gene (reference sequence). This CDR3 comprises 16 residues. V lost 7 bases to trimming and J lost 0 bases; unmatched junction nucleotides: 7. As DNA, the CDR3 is TGTGCCAGCATCAAGAGCGGGGGAACGAACACCGGGGAGCTGTTTTTT. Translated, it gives CASIKSGGTNTGELFF.

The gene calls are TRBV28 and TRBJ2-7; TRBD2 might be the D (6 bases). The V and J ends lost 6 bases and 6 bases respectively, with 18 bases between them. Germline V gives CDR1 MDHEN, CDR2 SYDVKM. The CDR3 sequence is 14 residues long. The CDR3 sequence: CASREGTQMAEQYF. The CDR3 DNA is TGTGCCAGCAGGGAGGGGACTCAAATGGCCGAGCAGTACTTC.

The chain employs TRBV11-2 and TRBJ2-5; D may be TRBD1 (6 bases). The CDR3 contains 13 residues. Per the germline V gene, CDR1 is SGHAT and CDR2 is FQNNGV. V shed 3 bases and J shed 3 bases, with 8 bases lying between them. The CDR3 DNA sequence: TGTGCCAGCAGCTTGCGACAGGAAGAGACCCAGTACTTC. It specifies CASSLRQEETQYF.

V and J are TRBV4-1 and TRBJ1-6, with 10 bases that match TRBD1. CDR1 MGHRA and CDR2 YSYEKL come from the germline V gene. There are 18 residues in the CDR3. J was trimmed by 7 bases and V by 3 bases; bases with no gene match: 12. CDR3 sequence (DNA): TGCGCCAGCAGCCATTTGTCGGCGGTGACAGGGGGCAATTCACCCCTCCACTTT. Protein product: CASSHLSAVTGGNSPLHF.

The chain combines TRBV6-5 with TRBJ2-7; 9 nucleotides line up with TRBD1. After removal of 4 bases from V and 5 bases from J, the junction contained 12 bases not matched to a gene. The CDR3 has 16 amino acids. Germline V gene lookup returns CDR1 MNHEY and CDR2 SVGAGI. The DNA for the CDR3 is TGTGCCAGCAGTTCGGCACAGACAGGGGGTACGGACGAGCAGTACTTC. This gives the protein CASSSAQTGGTDEQYF.

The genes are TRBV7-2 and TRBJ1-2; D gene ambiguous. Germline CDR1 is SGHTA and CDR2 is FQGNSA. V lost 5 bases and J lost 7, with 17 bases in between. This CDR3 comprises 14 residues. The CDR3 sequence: CASSRYLSGFGYTF. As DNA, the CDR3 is TGTGCCAGCAGCAGGTACCTTAGCGGGTTTGGCTACACCTTC. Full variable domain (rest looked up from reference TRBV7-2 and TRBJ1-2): GAGVSQSPSNKVTEKGKDVELRCDPISGHTALYWYRQSLGQGLEFLIYFQGNSAPDKSGLPSDRFSAERTGGSVSTLTIQRTQQEDSAVYLCASSRYLSGFGYTFGSGTRLTVV.

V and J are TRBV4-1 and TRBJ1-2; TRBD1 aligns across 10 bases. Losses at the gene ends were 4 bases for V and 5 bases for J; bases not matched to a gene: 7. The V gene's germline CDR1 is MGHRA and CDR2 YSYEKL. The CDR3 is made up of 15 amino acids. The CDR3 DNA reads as TGCGCCAGCAGCCCGGGACAGGGGATAGGTTATGGCTACACCTTC. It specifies CASSPGQGIGYGYTF.

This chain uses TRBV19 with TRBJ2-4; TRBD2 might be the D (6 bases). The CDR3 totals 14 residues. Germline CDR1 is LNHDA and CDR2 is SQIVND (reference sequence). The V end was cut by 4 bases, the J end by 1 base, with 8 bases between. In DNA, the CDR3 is TGTGCCAGTAGTAGGGCGGGGGCCAAAAACATTCAGTACTTC. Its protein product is CASSRAGAKNIQYF.

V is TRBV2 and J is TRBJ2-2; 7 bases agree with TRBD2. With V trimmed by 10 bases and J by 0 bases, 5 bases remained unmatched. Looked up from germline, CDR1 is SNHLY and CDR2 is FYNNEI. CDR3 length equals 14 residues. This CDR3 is CATGLDSNTGELFF. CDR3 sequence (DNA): TGTGCCACCGGACTAGATTCGAACACCGGGGAGCTGTTTTTT.

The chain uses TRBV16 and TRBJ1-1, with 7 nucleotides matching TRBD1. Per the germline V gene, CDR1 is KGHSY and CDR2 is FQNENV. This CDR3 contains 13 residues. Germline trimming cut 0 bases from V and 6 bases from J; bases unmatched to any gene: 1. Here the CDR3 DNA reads TGTGCCAGCAGCCAATCCAGGGGGGCTGAAGCTTTCTTT. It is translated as CASSQSRGAEAFF.